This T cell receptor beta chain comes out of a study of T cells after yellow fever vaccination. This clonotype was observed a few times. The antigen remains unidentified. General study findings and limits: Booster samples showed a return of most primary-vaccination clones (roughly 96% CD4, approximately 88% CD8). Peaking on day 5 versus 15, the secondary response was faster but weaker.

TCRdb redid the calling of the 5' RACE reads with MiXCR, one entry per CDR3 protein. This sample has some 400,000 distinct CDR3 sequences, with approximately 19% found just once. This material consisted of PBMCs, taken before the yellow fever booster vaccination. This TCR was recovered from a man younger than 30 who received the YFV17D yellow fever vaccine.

The CDR3 region is CASSPPRRGRDYGYTF. For the CDR3, the DNA is TGTGCCAGCTCACCACCCCGCCGGGGGCGCGACTATGGCTACACCTTC. The chain combines TRBV18 with TRBJ1-2; perhaps TRBD1 as D (6 bases). Germline values: CDR1 KGHSH, CDR2 LQKENI. The length of the CDR3 is 16 residues. V gave up 0 bases and J gave up 3 bases, with 14 bases separating them. The full variable domain, in which reference TRBV18 and TRBJ1-2 provide the parts outside the CDR3, is NAGVMQNPRHLVRRRGQEARLRCSPMKGHSHVYWYRQLPEEGLKFMVYLQKENIIDESGMPKERFSAEFPKEGPSILRIQQVVRGDSAAYFCASSPPRRGRDYGYTFGSGTRLTVV.